The present TCR beta chain was sequenced within a study of regulatory T cells in long-lasting Graves disease. Background on the study: The term persistent Graves' disease signified upward of 5 years on antithyroid drugs with positive TSH receptor antibodies.

This clonotype was seen only a few times. Antigen: not known. To make TCR beta libraries, researchers used iRepertoire HTBI primers and Arm-PCR of CDR3 regions. As originally analysed: Overall, samples carried roughly 60 TRBV and over 12 TRBJ segments. Each CDR3 protein is one row after TCRdb ran MiXCR on the multiplex PCR reads. These V and J calls rely on TCRdb rather than the paper's analysis. The table has around 400,000 distinct CDR3 sequences, about a quarter seen once. Time point indicated: persistent/refractory GD, antithyroid drugs over 5 years with positive TRAb. Extracted RNA from PBMCs served as the source of the TCR library. Whole-study findings and limits: Persistent Graves' patients possessed reduced TCR diversity relative to recently diagnosed ones. There was favoring of TRBV28, TRBJ1-2 and TRBJ2-5 in persistent disease.

V dropped 4 bases and J dropped 4 bases, with 13 bases sitting between them. The CDR3 loop spans 14 amino acids. Germline V gene sequence: CDR1 SGHAT, CDR2 FQNNGV. The sample here was peripheral blood mononuclear cells (PBMCs), taken when the disease was refractory, from a patient treated with antithyroid drugs. The chain links TRBV11-2 to TRBJ1-1, with D possibly TRBD1 on 5 matching bases. The origin of this receptor is a female donor with Graves disease. In DNA, the CDR3 is TGTGCCAGCAGCTCCAGGGTTTTCGGCACTGAAGCTTTCTTT. Its protein product is CASSSRVFGTEAFF.